The 4 T cell receptor beta chains listed next were all sequenced from one sample in a study of a mutant IDH1 vaccine in newly diagnosed glioma. The method was immunoSEQ multiplex PCR; TCRdb's version includes in-frame clones alone and lacks a portion of them. This sample has fewer than 45,000 clones, with more than 90% found just once. Specified time point: baseline, week 1 (first vaccination visit). Treatment noted: pre-vaccination baseline after standard-of-care therapy. The material was PBMCs, obtained from a glioma patient treated with radiotherapy, temozolomide or both. The receptor set was obtained from a man in his late teens or twenties with glioma.

The chain couples TRBV6-5 to TRBJ1-6; D ambiguous. Germline V gives CDR1 MNHEY, CDR2 SVGAGI. CDR3 size: 14 residues. Between the trimmed V and J ends, which lost 5 bases and 6 bases, there was a span of 11 bases. DNA of the CDR3: TGTGCCAGCAGTCCGACGCGCGGTAATTCACCCCTCCACTTT. Encoded protein: CASSPTRGNSPLHF.

The rearrangement links TRBV6-5 to TRBJ1-1; tentatively, D is TRBD1 (5 bases). This CDR3 has 13 residues. Per germline, CDR1 MNHEY and CDR2 SVGAGI. Trimming pared 4 bases from V and 1 base from J, leaving 7 bases between. CDR3 sequence: CASSLGQNTEAFF. DNA of the CDR3: TGTGCCAGCAGTTTAGGACAGAACACTGAAGCTTTCTTT.

The chain is built from TRBV2 and TRBJ1-1, with D uncertain. From germline, CDR1 is SNHLY and CDR2 FYNNEI. Trimming pared 10 bases from V and 1 base from J, leaving 10 bases between. The CDR3 is made up of 12 amino acids. CDR3: CATHGRNTEAFF. DNA of the CDR3: TGTGCCACCCATGGGAGGAACACTGAAGCTTTCTTT.

This sequence joins TRBV7-9 and TRBJ1-1, with a tentative D call TRBD1 (5 bases). CDR1 is SEHNR, CDR2 FQNEAQ, per germline (reference sequence). CDR3 length: 14 residues. Trimming took 6 bases from V and 6 from J, leaving 17 bases between them. Here the CDR3 reads CASREAGSGAEAFF. CDR3 coding DNA: TGTGCCAGCAGAGAGGCAGGGAGTGGGGCTGAAGCTTTCTTT. The full variable domain, rest sourced from reference TRBV7-9 and TRBJ1-1, is DTGVSQNPRHKITKRGQNVTFRCDPISEHNRLYWYRQTLGQGPEFLTYFQNEAQLEKSRLLSDRFSAERPKGSFSTLEIQRTEQGDSAMYLCASREAGSGAEAFFGQGTRLTVV.